The T cell receptor beta chain under discussion was sequenced for a study of long-term antiretroviral therapy in people with HIV. The wider study: By about a decade, the earliest samples predate the 2015 immediate-ART recommendation. General study results and limits: Narrower CDR3 length ranges marked HIV repertoires relative to controls.

Trimming took off 2 bases at V and 5 bases at J, with 5 bases between the two ends. This CDR3 region has 13 residues. Germline-derived CDR1 and CDR2 are SGDLS and YYNGEE. At the survey level, the v3.0 immunoSEQ assay was run. A target of about 35,000-55,000 T-cell genomes per sample was set for sequencing. The protocol was immunoSEQ multiplex PCR, while the TCRdb copy is restricted to in-frame clones and leaves out a portion. This table has around 34,000 clones, 65% to 85% appearing once. Held in samples before DNA extraction were roughly 1-11 million cryopreserved PBMC. This clone was detected only a few times. The antigen is undetermined.

This chain links TRBV9 with TRBJ1-6, with no clear D. The clonotype was recovered from a man aged 50 or older with HIV. The material was unsorted PBMCs, obtained 3 years after starting antiretroviral therapy. CDR3 nucleotide sequence: TGTGCCAGCAGCGTCCAGGATAATTCACCCCTCCACTTT. Protein product: CASSVQDNSPLHF. The full variable domain, rest sourced from reference TRBV9 and TRBJ1-6, is DSGVTQTPKHLITATGQRVTLRCSPRSGDLSVYWYQQSLDQGLQFLIQYYNGEERAKGNILERFSAQQFPDLHSELNLSSLELGDSALYFCASSVQDNSPLHFGNGTRLTVT.